The clone carrying this TCR beta chain was counted a few times. Its antigen is not identified. This entry comes from a study of early T cells in non-severe SARS-CoV-2 infection. Study summary: Whole-blood bulk RNA, unsorted, was sequenced, and chains were unpaired.

Study observations and caveats: Private and CD4 specificities were missed by VDJdb matching, skewed to anti-spike CD8.

TCRdb passed the 5' RACE reads through MiXCR, listing each CDR3 protein once. The table includes around 100,000 distinct CDR3 sequences, 16% detected once. The junction had 8 bases not matched to a gene; V was cut back by 1 base and J by 14 bases. The CDR3 has 14 residues. CDR1 is DFQATT, CDR2 SNEGSKA, per germline (reference sequence). Sequencing input: whole blood. This TCR was recovered from an adult who was a healthcare worker with PCR-confirmed SARS-CoV-2 infection or an uninfected control (not recorded which). The chain uses TRBV20-1 and TRBJ1-6; 10 bases align to TRBD1. CDR3 sequence reads: CSARGTGGFLSLHF. DNA of the CDR3: TGCAGTGCTAGAGGGACAGGGGGTTTTCTGTCCCTCCACTTT.